This TCR beta chain was profiled in a study of shared clonotypes between healthy human individuals. Study-level background: Participating donors consisted of a couple of women and a few men aged 18 to 49.

TCRdb's table, derived via immunoSEQ multiplex PCR, lists solely in-frame clones and lacks some. This sample has 550,000 to 600,000 clones, with 98% found just once. The CDR3 runs 13 residues. V lost 5 bases and J lost 2, with 8 bases in between. In germline, CDR1 is SGHAT, CDR2 FQNNGV. Cells designated naive CD8 were CD45RO-negative and were positively selected for CCR7, with terminally differentiated effector memory CD45RA+ cells excluded. Healthy adults negative for HIV, lacking recent acute infections or vaccinations, served as donors. This receptor was identified in a man under 40 in good health. The specimen sequenced was naive CD8+ T cells sorted from blood. The chain recombines TRBV11-2 with TRBJ2-3; D not resolved. This CDR3 is CASSPENTDTQYF. DNA for the CDR3: TGTGCCAGCAGCCCAGAGAACACAGATACGCAGTATTTT. The full variable domain, completed using reference TRBV11-2 and TRBJ2-3, is EAGVAQSPRYKIIEKRQSVAFWCNPISGHATLYWYQQILGQGPKLLIQFQNNGVVDDSQLPKDRFSAERLKGVDSTLKIQPAKLEDSAVYLCASSPENTDTQYFGPGTRLTVL.